This T cell receptor beta chain comes out of a study of T cell repertoires in cytomegalovirus infection. About the research overall: Matching HLA type, along with CMV infection, was indicated by public TCR beta signatures. Overall study findings and caveats: It was HLA-C-restricted CMV-specific TCR beta clonotypes that dominated the response ex vivo. Cumulated frequencies of public TCR beta families served to identify carriers of CMV plus the relevant HLA.

One entry per CDR3 protein results from TCRdb running MiXCR on the reads. The table lists 510,000 or so distinct CDR3 sequences, about 25% of them singletons. This clonotype turned up a few times. As yet, its antigen is unknown. V was trimmed by 5 bases and J by 0 bases, leaving 11 bases between them. Germline V gene data show CDR1 as MNHEY and CDR2 as SVGEGT. CDR3 length equals 15 residues. Source material: PBMCs. The sequence derives from a human donor in good health (CMV status not recorded). Some clones in this sample may be carry-over from other donors' samples. V usage is TRBV6-2 or TRBV6-3 and J usage is TRBJ2-1, with a tentative D call TRBD2 (5 bases). The CDR3 here is CASSDYDSSYNEQFF. In DNA form, the CDR3 reads TGTGCCAGCAGTGACTACGATAGCTCCTACAATGAGCAGTTCTTC.